This is a list of T cell receptor beta chains from one sample in a study of blood T cell repertoires in COVID-19. Clones were read by immunoSEQ multiplex PCR, and TCRdb kept only the in-frame ones, dropping some. The repertoire holds around 250,000 clones, about 90% seen once, with around 5.9% in the top ten. The source material was peripheral blood. These receptors originate from a man between 60 and 75 years old with acute or convalescent COVID-19. Both conserved end residues are part of each CDR3. The D gene is left open where the match is weak. Not every row has a clone size; where given, it reads once, few, many or a size class.

d_gene: .; v_gene: TRBV12-5; j_gene: TRBJ2-2; abundance: .; len: 16; CDR3nt: TGTGCTAGTGGTTTCCCCTCCCCCCTGGGGGGCGGGGAGCTGTTTTTT; CDR3aa: CASGFPSPLGGGELFF
d_gene: .; v_gene: TRBV12-5; j_gene: TRBJ2-3; abundance: .; len: 17; CDR3nt: TGTGCTAGTGGTTTCACACTACCAGGGATCGGTGGAGATACGCAGTATTTT; CDR3aa: CASGFTLPGIGGDTQYF
d_gene: .; v_gene: TRBV9; j_gene: TRBJ1-6; abundance: few; len: 14; CDR3nt: TGTGCCAGCAGCGAGATAGGGGAGGTGTCACCCCTCCACTTT; CDR3aa: CASSEIGEVSPLHF
d_gene: TRBD2; v_gene: TRBV2; j_gene: TRBJ2-7; abundance: once; len: 13; CDR3nt: TGTGCCAGCCGCCCCGGACTAGCGGACGAGCAGTACTTC; CDR3aa: CASRPGLADEQYF
d_gene: TRBD2; v_gene: TRBV5-4; j_gene: TRBJ2-7; abundance: .; len: 16; CDR3nt: TGTGCCAGCAGCTCAGGAGGGTCTAGCGGGTACTACGAGCAGTACTTC; CDR3aa: CASSSGGSSGYYEQYF
d_gene: .; v_gene: TRBV7-3; j_gene: TRBJ2-1; abundance: .; len: 15; CDR3nt: TGTGCCAGCAGCTACGACAGTTCGCTCTACAATGAGCAGTTCTTC; CDR3aa: CASSYDSSLYNEQFF
d_gene: TRBD1; v_gene: TRBV5-1; j_gene: TRBJ2-1; abundance: .; len: 13; CDR3nt: TGCGCCAGCAGCTTAGACAGGGCTAATGAGCAGTTCTTC; CDR3aa: CASSLDRANEQFF
d_gene: .; v_gene: TRBV7-2; j_gene: TRBJ2-7; abundance: .; len: 14; CDR3nt: TGTGCCAGCAGCTTAGACAGGGTCCCCTACGAGCAGTACTTC; CDR3aa: CASSLDRVPYEQYF
d_gene: TRBD1; v_gene: TRBV19; j_gene: TRBJ1-1; abundance: .; len: 15; CDR3nt: TGTGCCAGTAGAACCGGGACAGGGGATATCACTGAAGCTTTCTTT; CDR3aa: CASRTGTGDITEAFF
d_gene: .; v_gene: TRBV5-1; j_gene: TRBJ1-4; abundance: .; len: 15; CDR3nt: TGCGCCAGCAGCCCCTGGCAGGCGGGTAATGAAAAACTGTTTTTT; CDR3aa: CASSPWQAGNEKLFF
d_gene: TRBD1; v_gene: TRBV7-9; j_gene: TRBJ2-6; abundance: .; len: 18; CDR3nt: TGTGCCAGCAGCTTTACTTACAGGGGACCGTCTGGGGCCAACGTCCTGACTTTC; CDR3aa: CASSFTYRGPSGANVLTF
d_gene: TRBD1; v_gene: TRBV7-8; j_gene: TRBJ2-1; abundance: .; len: 17; CDR3nt: TGTGCCAGCAGCTTACCCTTGAGGACAGGGGGAGGGAATGAGCAGTTCTTC; CDR3aa: CASSLPLRTGGGNEQFF
d_gene: .; v_gene: TRBV18; j_gene: TRBJ1-5; abundance: .; len: 13; CDR3nt: TGTGCCAGCTCACCCCATAGCAATCAGCCCCAGCATTTT; CDR3aa: CASSPHSNQPQHF
d_gene: .; v_gene: TRBV9; j_gene: TRBJ2-1; abundance: .; len: 17; CDR3nt: TGTGCCAGCAGCGGATCAAAAGCGGCCAGCTCCTACAATGAGCAGTTCTTC; CDR3aa: CASSGSKAASSYNEQFF
d_gene: TRBD2; v_gene: TRBV28; j_gene: TRBJ2-1; abundance: .; len: 14; CDR3nt: TGTGCCAGCAGTTTGGGGGGGATCTACAATGAGCAGTTCTTC; CDR3aa: CASSLGGIYNEQFF
d_gene: .; v_gene: TRBV6-5; j_gene: TRBJ1-5; abundance: .; len: 15; CDR3nt: TGTGCCAGCAGTTACTCGCCAGGGCGCAATCAGCCCCAGCATTTT; CDR3aa: CASSYSPGRNQPQHF
d_gene: .; v_gene: TRBV2; j_gene: TRBJ2-5; abundance: .; len: 13; CDR3nt: TGTGCCAGCAGCGATGCCAACCTCGGGACCCAGTACTTC; CDR3aa: CASSDANLGTQYF
d_gene: TRBD1; v_gene: TRBV2; j_gene: TRBJ2-6; abundance: once; len: 19; CDR3nt: TGTGCCAGCAGTGAAAGGCCCCGGACAGGGGTGGCCGGGGCCAACGTCCTGACTTTC; CDR3aa: CASSERPRTGVAGANVLTF
d_gene: TRBD1; v_gene: TRBV28; j_gene: TRBJ2-7; abundance: .; len: 13; CDR3nt: TGTGCCAGCAGCGGGACAGGTCAACACGAGCAGTACTTC; CDR3aa: CASSGTGQHEQYF
d_gene: TRBD1; v_gene: TRBV13; j_gene: TRBJ2-6; abundance: .; len: 17; CDR3nt: TGTGCCAGCAGCCATGGGACAGCAAGTGATGGGGCCAACGTCCTGACTTTC; CDR3aa: CASSHGTASDGANVLTF
d_gene: TRBD1; v_gene: TRBV5-4; j_gene: TRBJ1-6; abundance: .; len: 15; CDR3nt: TGTGCCAGCAGCTTGGACAGGGACAGTAATTCACCCCTCCACTTT; CDR3aa: CASSLDRDSNSPLHF
d_gene: .; v_gene: TRBV7-9; j_gene: TRBJ1-5; abundance: .; len: 14; CDR3nt: TGTGCCAGCAGCTTAGGGGGGCTAGGTTCGCCCCAGCATTTT; CDR3aa: CASSLGGLGSPQHF
d_gene: TRBD1; v_gene: TRBV18; j_gene: TRBJ2-1; abundance: .; len: 18; CDR3nt: TGTGCCAGCTCACCACTACTCCGGGACAGGACCCGGTGGGATGAGCAGTTCTTC; CDR3aa: CASSPLLRDRTRWDEQFF
d_gene: TRBD2; v_gene: TRBV7-8; j_gene: TRBJ2-3; abundance: .; len: 16; CDR3nt: TGTGCCAGCAGCCCTGTGGCTAGCGGGAGGGTGGATACGCAGTATTTT; CDR3aa: CASSPVASGRVDTQYF
d_gene: TRBD1; v_gene: TRBV30; j_gene: TRBJ2-4; abundance: .; len: 13; CDR3nt: TGTGCCTGGAGTCTAGACAGGGGGAACATTCAGTACTTC; CDR3aa: CAWSLDRGNIQYF
d_gene: TRBD1; v_gene: TRBV7-2; j_gene: TRBJ1-2; abundance: .; len: 16; CDR3nt: TGTGCCAGCAGCTTAGTACCGGAGGGGGCTGTCTATGGCTACACCTTC; CDR3aa: CASSLVPEGAVYGYTF